This TCR beta chain was observed in a study of beta chain features in type 1 diabetes. Findings of the study overall: Across all four CD4+ subsets, people with type 1 diabetes showed modestly shorter TCRB CDR3s. PCR, the amplification step, might favor shorter templates, equally in patients and controls.

The isolated RNA, all of it, was reverse transcribed, so expressed TCRB transcripts were what got sequenced. The assay was immunoSEQ multiplex PCR, and TCRdb's table has in-frame clones only and misses some. The table has a few hundred thousand clones, roughly 10% seen once; the top ten hold about 0.018%. With respect to this clone: Its antigen is unknown.

Sample: naive CD4+ T cells from blood. This clonotype was obtained from a young man with type 1 diabetes.

The CDR3 is CASSLGAAVYEQYF. The DNA for the CDR3 is TGTGCCAGCAGCTTAGGGGCCGCTGTCTACGAGCAGTACTTC. The chain uses TRBV7-9 and TRBJ2-7, with D unclear. CDR1 SEHNR and CDR2 FQNEAQ come from the germline V gene (reference sequence). Trimming took off 1 base at V and 3 bases at J, with 10 bases between the two ends. This CDR3 region has 14 residues.